These T cell receptor beta chains were read from a single sample in a study of T cell responses to AZD1222 COVID-19 vaccine. Data came from immunoSEQ multiplex PCR; TCRdb stores just in-frame clones and leaves some out. Among more than 70,000 clones listed, about 87% were seen once. Specimen: peripheral blood, collected on day 0 of AZD1222 vaccination. The receptors shown here come from an adult in good health. The CDR3 runs from the conserved cysteine through the conserved F or W. The D gene is left open where the match is weak. Rows may omit the clone size; those that give it use once, few, many or a size class.

D,size,V,J,DNA,CDR3
TRBD2,-,TRBV24-1,TRBJ2-7,TGTGCCCGTAAGCCTAGACTAGCGGGTTCCTACGAGCAGTACTTC,CARKPRLAGSYEQYF
-,-,TRBV6-5,TRBJ1-1,TGTGCCAGCAGTTACTCTACAAACACTGAAGCTTTCTTT,CASSYSTNTEAFF
-,few,TRBV19,TRBJ2-1,TGTGCCAGTAGTACCTCACCGACAGGTCGTGAGCAGTTCTTC,CASSTSPTGREQFF
TRBD1,few,TRBV6-1,TRBJ1-2,TGTGCCAGCAGTGAGGACAGGGGGTGGAACTATGGCTACACCTTC,CASSEDRGWNYGYTF
TRBD1,-,TRBV13,TRBJ1-1,TGTGCCAGCAGCTTAGAACCCCGACAGGGACCGAACACTGAAGCTTTCTTT,CASSLEPRQGPNTEAFF
TRBD2,-,TRBV7-9,TRBJ2-3,TGTGCCAGCAGCCCCCGGTTAGCGGGGATTACAGATACGCAGTATTTT,CASSPRLAGITDTQYF
-,-,TRBV28,TRBJ1-1,TGTGCCAGCCCGAAAGGGGGAGTGAACACTGAAGCTTTCTTT,CASPKGGVNTEAFF
-,-,TRBV9,TRBJ2-7,TGTGCCAGCAGCCTAGGGACCACTGGCGACGAGCAGTACTTC,CASSLGTTGDEQYF
-,-,TRBV5-4,TRBJ2-2,TGTGCCAGCAGCTTGTTGGATCCAACCGGGGAGCTGTTTTTT,CASSLLDPTGELFF
-,-,TRBV18,TRBJ1-1,TGTGCCAGCTCACTTGGGAACACTGAAGCTTTCTTT,CASSLGNTEAFF
-,-,TRBV18,TRBJ1-4,TGTGCCAGCTCACGGGGGCCGGGAGAAAAACTGTTTTTT,CASSRGPGEKLFF
-,once,TRBV15,TRBJ1-5,TGTGCCACCAGCAGAGCCGGGGCTCAGCCCCAGCATTTT,CATSRAGAQPQHF
TRBD1,-,TRBV2,TRBJ2-5,TGTGCCAGCAGTGAAAGGGGGCCGTGGGCCCAGTACTTC,CASSERGPWAQYF
-,-,TRBV18,TRBJ2-5,TGTGCCAGCTCACCATGGGTCACAGGTGAACAAGAGACCCAGTACTTC,CASSPWVTGEQETQYF
-,-,TRBV10-2,TRBJ1-2,TGCGCCAGCACTAAGGGGGGGGCGACTAACTATGGCTACACCTTC,CASTKGGATNYGYTF
-,-,TRBV10-3,TRBJ2-3,TGTGCCATCAGCCCAGGCACAGATACGCAGTATTTT,CAISPGTDTQYF
TRBD1,-,TRBV7-9,TRBJ2-7,TGTGCCAGCAGCCTCCGGCAGGGGGCTTCCTACGAGCAGTACTTC,CASSLRQGASYEQYF
-,once,TRBV7-2,TRBJ1-1,TGTGCCAGCAGCTTAGAACAGGGAGGCACTGAAGCTTTCTTT,CASSLEQGGTEAFF
TRBD1,-,TRBV19,TRBJ2-7,TGTGCCAGTAGTAGACCGGGACAGACCTACGAGCAGTACTTC,CASSRPGQTYEQYF
TRBD2,-,TRBV7-9,TRBJ2-1,TGTGCCAGCAGCTTAGCTAGCGGGAAGTACAATGAGCAGTTCTTC,CASSLASGKYNEQFF
-,-,TRBV24-1,TRBJ2-1,TGTGCCACCAGTGATTTGACAGGGAGGACTGAGCAGTTCTTC,CATSDLTGRTEQFF
-,-,TRBV7-9,TRBJ1-1,TGTGCCAGCAGCTTAGGGGGTTCGACCACTGAAGCTTTCTTT,CASSLGGSTTEAFF
TRBD1,-,TRBV2,TRBJ1-2,TGTGCCAGCAGAGACAGGGTCGACTATGGCTACACCTTC,CASRDRVDYGYTF
TRBD2,-,TRBV2,TRBJ2-7,TGTGCCAGCAATGGACTAGCGCAGTACGAGCAGTACTTC,CASNGLAQYEQYF
TRBD2,-,TRBV10-3,TRBJ2-7,TGTGCCATCAGTGTTTCGGTACGGGAGGGGAACGAGCAGTACTTC,CAISVSVREGNEQYF
-,-,TRBV3-1/TRBV3-2,TRBJ1-2,TGTGCCAGCAGCCCCCGCGCGGGGTGGGAGGGCTACACCTTC,CASSPRAGWEGYTF
-,-,TRBV5-8,TRBJ1-2,TGTGCCAGCAGCCCCCGACAGGTCGTCGATGGCTACACCTTC,CASSPRQVVDGYTF
-,-,TRBV11-2,TRBJ1-1,TGTGCCAGCAGCACGAGGGGGGGGAACACTGAAGCTTTCTTT,CASSTRGGNTEAFF
TRBD2,-,TRBV5-6,TRBJ2-4,TGTGCCAGCAGCTTGGTGGCGGGAGCTAATTTAGCCAAAAACATTCAGTACTTC,CASSLVAGANLAKNIQYF
-,large,TRBV7-8,TRBJ2-1,TGTGCCAGCAGCTTCGACTACGACAATGAGCAGTTCTTC,CASSFDYDNEQFF
-,-,TRBV10-2,TRBJ2-5,TGCGCCAGCAGAGGAACAGGGACGGAGACCCAGTACTTC,CASRGTGTETQYF
-,-,TRBV29-1,TRBJ2-1,TGCAGCGTTGGACAATACAATGAGCAGTTCTTC,CSVGQYNEQFF
-,-,TRBV5-1,TRBJ2-6,TGCGCCAGCAGCAGACAGGATGCCGGGGCCAACGTCCTGACTTTC,CASSRQDAGANVLTF
TRBD1,-,TRBV15,TRBJ1-5,TGTGCCACCGGAATGGAGGACAGGGCAGGCCAGCCCCAGCATTTT,CATGMEDRAGQPQHF
TRBD2,once,TRBV10-3,TRBJ2-7,TGTGCCATCAGTGGGACTAGCGGGGATACCGAGCAGTACTTC,CAISGTSGDTEQYF
-,-,TRBV18,TRBJ1-5,TGTGCCAGCTCACCAGGAACGAACGCTCAGCCCCAGCATTTT,CASSPGTNAQPQHF
-,-,TRBV28,TRBJ1-4,TGTGCCAGCAGGATTACCGGGGAAAAACTGTTTTTT,CASRITGEKLFF
TRBD1,-,TRBV7-8,TRBJ1-4,TGTGCCAGCAGCCGACAGGGGAATGAAAAACTGTTTTTT,CASSRQGNEKLFF
-,-,TRBV2,TRBJ2-3,TGTGCCAGCAGAAGGGCCGGGGACGGGGGATACACAGATACGCAGTATTTT,CASRRAGDGGYTDTQYF
TRBD1,few,TRBV30,TRBJ1-6,TGTGCCTGGGCGGGACAGGGATACTATTCACCCCTCCACTTT,CAWAGQGYYSPLHF
-,few,TRBV2,TRBJ1-1,TGTGCCAGCAGTGAACTGGAGGACACTGAAGCTTTCTTT,CASSELEDTEAFF
-,-,TRBV24-1,TRBJ2-7,TGTGCCACCAGTGACCAGATGGACAGTCCTAACTACGAGCAGTACTTC,CATSDQMDSPNYEQYF
-,-,TRBV19,TRBJ1-3,TGTGCCAGTAGCATCCTAGACGGTAGCTCTGGAAACACCATATATTTT,CASSILDGSSGNTIYF
-,-,TRBV5-6,TRBJ1-5,TGTGCCAGCAGCTCCCGTCGGGGGGATGGGCCCTATCAGCCCCAGCATTTT,CASSSRRGDGPYQPQHF
-,few,TRBV11-2,TRBJ1-6,TGTGCCAGCAGCTTTATCAGGGCCGATAATTCACCCCTCCACTTT,CASSFIRADNSPLHF
TRBD1,-,TRBV6-5,TRBJ1-3,TGTGCCAGCAGAGATGGACAGGGAGGAAACACCATATATTTT,CASRDGQGGNTIYF
-,-,TRBV5-1,TRBJ1-4,TGCGCCAGCAGTCTGGACAGCTCAACTAGGGGAAAACTGTTTTTT,CASSLDSSTRGKLFF
-,-,TRBV3-1/TRBV3-2,TRBJ1-6,TGTGCCAGCAGCCGCAGGGATAATTCACCCCTCCACTTT,CASSRRDNSPLHF
-,-,TRBV18,TRBJ2-2,TGTGCCAGCTCACCCCGGGACAAGAACACCGGGGAGCTGTTTTTT,CASSPRDKNTGELFF
-,-,TRBV25-1,TRBJ2-7,TGTGCCAGCAGTGAATATGGTGGATCCTACGAGCAGTACTTC,CASSEYGGSYEQYF
TRBD2,-,TRBV7-9,TRBJ2-1,TGTGCCAGCAGGCCCCCGGGACTAGCGGGAGTTGGCGAGCAGTTCTTC,CASRPPGLAGVGEQFF
-,-,TRBV6-5,TRBJ1-2,TGTGCCAGCAGGACTCAGATTAACTATGGCTACACCTTC,CASRTQINYGYTF
-,-,TRBV5-4,TRBJ2-7,TGTGCCAGCAGCTTGTTGCAGGGCTTTGCCTACGAGCAGTACTTC,CASSLLQGFAYEQYF
-,-,TRBV6-5,TRBJ1-3,TGTGCCAGCAGACTAACAGTTGGAAACACCATATATTTT,CASRLTVGNTIYF
TRBD1,few,TRBV29-1,TRBJ1-2,TGCAGCGCGAGTACAGGGGGAGCTAACTATGGCTACACCTTC,CSASTGGANYGYTF
TRBD1,-,TRBV2,TRBJ1-2,TGTGCCAGCAATCGGGGACAGCCGAAAGATGGCTACACCTTC,CASNRGQPKDGYTF
TRBD2,-,TRBV9,TRBJ2-5,TGTGCCAGCAGCGTTTCACCAGGGACTAGCGTTTACCAAGAGACCCAGTACTTC,CASSVSPGTSVYQETQYF
-,-,TRBV12-3/TRBV12-4,TRBJ1-5,TGTGCCAGCAGTTTAGGAGGGTATCAGCCCCAGCATTTT,CASSLGGYQPQHF
TRBD1,-,TRBV4-1,TRBJ2-5,TGCGCCAGCAGCCAACGGGCCAGGGGGCGCGGGGAGACCCAGTACTTC,CASSQRARGRGETQYF